The clone carrying this T cell receptor beta chain was observed a handful of times. Per the germline V gene, CDR1 is DFQATT and CDR2 is SNEGSKA (reference sequence). There are 11 residues in the CDR3. TCRdb fed the RT-PCR reads into MiXCR, producing one record per CDR3 protein. Among about 960,000 distinct CDR3 sequences, roughly 18% were seen once, and the ten largest hold around 6%. The data derive from a study of patients and donors after allogeneic stem cell transplantation. The rearrangement joins TRBV20-1 to TRBJ1-1, with a tentative D call TRBD1 (5 bases). Input material: blood, either unsorted or a sorted T cell fraction (not recorded which). This receptor was obtained from a human donor who was either an allogeneic HSCT recipient or a stem cell or donor lymphocyte infusion donor (not recorded which). It is not recorded whose cells these are; they may come from a transplant donor. DNA of the CDR3: TGCCTTCCGGGGGGGGACACTGAAGCTTTCTTT. Its protein is CLPGGDTEAFF.